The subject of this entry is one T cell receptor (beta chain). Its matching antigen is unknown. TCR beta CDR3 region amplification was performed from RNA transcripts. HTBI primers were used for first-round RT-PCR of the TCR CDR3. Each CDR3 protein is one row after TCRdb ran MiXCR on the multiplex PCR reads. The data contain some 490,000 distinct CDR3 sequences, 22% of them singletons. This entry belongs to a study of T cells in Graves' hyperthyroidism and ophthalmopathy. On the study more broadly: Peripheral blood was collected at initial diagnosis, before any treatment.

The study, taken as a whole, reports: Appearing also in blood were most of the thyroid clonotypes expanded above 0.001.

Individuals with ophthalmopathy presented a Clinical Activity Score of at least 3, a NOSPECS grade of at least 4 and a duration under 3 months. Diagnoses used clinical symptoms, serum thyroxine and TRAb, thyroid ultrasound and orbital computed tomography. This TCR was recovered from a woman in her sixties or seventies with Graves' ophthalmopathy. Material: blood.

The CDR3 DNA follows: TGCGCCAGCAGCACCCCGGACAGGGGAAAGGCTAACTATGGCTACACCTTC. Protein product: CASSTPDRGKANYGYTF. This chain joins TRBV4-1 and TRBJ1-2, with 9 bases matching TRBD1. The CDR3 extends over 17 amino acids. Germline V CDR1 and CDR2: MGHRA, YSYEKL. Trimming removed 5 bases from V and 0 bases from J; junction bases left unmatched: 10.